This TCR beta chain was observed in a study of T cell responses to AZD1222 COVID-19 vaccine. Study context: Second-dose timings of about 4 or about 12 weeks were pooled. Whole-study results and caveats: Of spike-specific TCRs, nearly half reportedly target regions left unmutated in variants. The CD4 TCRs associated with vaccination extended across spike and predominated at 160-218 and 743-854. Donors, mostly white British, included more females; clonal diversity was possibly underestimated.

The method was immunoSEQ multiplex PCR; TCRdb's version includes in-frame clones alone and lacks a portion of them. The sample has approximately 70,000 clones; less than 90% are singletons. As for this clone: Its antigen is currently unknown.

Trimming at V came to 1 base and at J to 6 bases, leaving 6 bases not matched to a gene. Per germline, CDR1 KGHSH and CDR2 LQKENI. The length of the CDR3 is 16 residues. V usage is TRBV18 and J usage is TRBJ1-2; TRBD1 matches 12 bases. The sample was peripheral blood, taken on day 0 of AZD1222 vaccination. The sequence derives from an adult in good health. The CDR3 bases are TGTGCCAGCTCACCACAGGGGACAGGGGGCGAGAATGGCTACACCTTC. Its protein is CASSPQGTGGENGYTF.